This TCR beta chain was profiled in a study of blood T cell repertoires in COVID-19. In terms of age and location, participants ranged from roughly 18 to 95 years and lived in approximately 26 US areas. The method was immunoSEQ multiplex PCR; TCRdb's version includes in-frame clones alone and lacks a portion of them. In the table there are roughly 260,000 clones, roughly nine tenths of which are singletons. CDR3 length: 15 residues. Trimming shortened V by 4 bases and J by 5 bases, and 17 bases separated the two germline ends. Germline CDR1 is SNHLY and CDR2 is FYNNEI. J is TRBJ1-1 and V is TRBV2; D gene uncertain. The sequenced sample consisted of PBMCs or T cells enriched from blood (not recorded which). The TCR originated in a human donor in a cohort exposed to, infected with or recovered from COVID-19 (not recorded which). The donor label of this sample is uncertain. CDR3 residues: CASSGGPYLGTEAFF. For the CDR3, the DNA is TGTGCCAGCAGTGGAGGGCCTTACCTTGGGACTGAAGCTTTCTTT. Full variable domain (outside the CDR3, taken from reference TRBV2 and TRBJ1-1): EPEVTQTPSHQVTQMGQEVILRCVPISNHLYFYWYRQILGQKVEFLVSFYNNEISEKSEIFDDQFSVERPDGSNFTLKIRSTKLEDSAMYFCASSGGPYLGTEAFFGQGTRLTVV.